The TCR beta chain described here comes from a study of response to subunit inactivated influenza vaccine. TCRdb re-derived calls from the RT-PCR reads in MiXCR, one entry per CDR3 protein. The sample lists roughly 190,000 distinct CDR3 sequences; over 13% were seen once. The J segment lost 0 bases and the V segment lost 0 bases, leaving 2 bases of the junction unmatched. The germline CDR1 and CDR2 sequences are LGHNA and YSLEER. This CDR3 has 17 amino acids. As regards this clonotype: As yet, its antigen is unknown.

Study observations and caveats: Each seasonal flu vaccination may recruit only limited new T cells, authors suggested.

The clonotype was recovered from a middle-aged man who received an inactivated influenza vaccine. The rearrangement links TRBV4-3 to TRBJ2-1, with TRBD2 matching 10 bases. The sample here was CD8+ T cells sorted from PBMCs, taken 4 to 6 days after vaccination. The CDR3 is CASSQDPSGSSYNEQFF. CDR3 DNA: TGCGCCAGCAGCCAAGATCCTAGCGGGAGCTCCTACAATGAGCAGTTCTTC.